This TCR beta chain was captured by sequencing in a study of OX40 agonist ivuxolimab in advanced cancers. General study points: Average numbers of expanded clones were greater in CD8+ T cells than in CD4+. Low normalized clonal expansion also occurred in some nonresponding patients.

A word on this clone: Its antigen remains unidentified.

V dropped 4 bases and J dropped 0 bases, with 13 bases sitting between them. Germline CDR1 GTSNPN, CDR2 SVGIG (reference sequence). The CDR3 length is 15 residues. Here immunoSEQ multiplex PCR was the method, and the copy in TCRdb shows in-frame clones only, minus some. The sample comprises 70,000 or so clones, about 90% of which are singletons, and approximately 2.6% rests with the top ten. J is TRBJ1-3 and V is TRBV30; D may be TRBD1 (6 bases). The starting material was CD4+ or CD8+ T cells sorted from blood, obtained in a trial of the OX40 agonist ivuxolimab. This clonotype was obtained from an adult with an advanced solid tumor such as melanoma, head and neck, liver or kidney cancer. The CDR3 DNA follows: TGTGCCTGGAACAGAGGGGGGGGCTCTGGAAACACCATATATTTT. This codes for CAWNRGGGSGNTIYF.